The T cell receptor (beta chain) under discussion was sequenced for a study of blood T cell repertoires in COVID-19. Looking at the study overall: Acute and convalescent COVID-19 samples came from the United States, Italy and Spain. Sources were T cells, B-cell-depleted T cells, or PBMCs; the material itself was cDNA or gDNA.

Authors' analysis steps: How many nucleated cells were present was estimated from reference gene primer amplification. TCRdb keeps only in-frame clones here, not all; method: immunoSEQ multiplex PCR. The DNA gave D and trimming, while V, J and clone size come from that table. This sample yields 250,000 to 300,000 clones, of which over 75% are seen a single time; under 15% belongs to the top ten. The sequence derives from an older woman with acute or convalescent COVID-19. Source material: peripheral blood.

CDR3 sequence: CASSYSAGAEQFF. CDR3 DNA sequence: TGTGCCAGCAGTTACTCGGCGGGGGCGGAGCAGTTCTTC. This sequence joins TRBV6-6 and TRBJ2-1; the D gene is possibly TRBD2 (7 bases). CDR1 is MNHNY and CDR2 is SVGAGI in the germline V gene (reference sequence). The V gene lost 0 bases and the J gene lost 10 bases, with 10 bases spanning the gap. The CDR3 spans 13 residues.